This T cell receptor (beta chain) was captured in a study of blood T cells in healthy people across ages (dated by TCRdb to between 2015 and 2016). About the investigation overall: In model experiments, template switching captured roughly one uniquely barcoded TCR beta cDNA molecule for every two T cells. To track age-related changes in TCR beta repertoire diversity, the study relied on deep sequencing normalized with unique cDNA molecular identifiers. The donors were split into four age groups: young (average around 15 years), middle-aged (nearly 40), aged (more than 55) and long-lived (over 75). Donors of different ages were randomly distributed across sequencing lanes to avoid experimental bias. The study analyzed two additional independent replicas of 1 million unique cDNA reads from the same blood draw for two donors, one aged 18 to 30 and one aged 80 or older.

This clonotype was detected only a few times. There is no known antigen for this receptor. No base-level quality is on record; no much larger clone is a single base apart. The paper as a whole reports these results and caveats: As age increased, observed TCR beta diversity per million T cells dropped in a roughly linear way, and a significant reduction was already evident by age around 41. There was a strong correlation between observed TCR beta diversity and the percentage of naive T cells measured by flow cytometry. Since profiling was done on bulk unsorted PBMCs, naive and antigen-experienced compartments could not be conclusively compared. Estimates of total diversity based on one million sequenced T cells were regarded as lower bounds and as underestimates. Because the CMV infection status of the donors was unknown, age-related changes in expanded clonotypes may potentially have been confounded. The long-lived group showed more naive CD4+ T cells, fewer expanded clones and increased TCR diversity than the aged group, suggesting age selection.

The method was 5' RACE. The run used an Illumina HiSeq 2500. The second PCR ran for about 7 to 11 cycles and used a J-beta primer mix along with a sample-barcoded 5' primer. Each TCR beta cDNA molecule received a unique molecular identifier from a template-switch 5' adaptor carrying 12 random nucleotides. At least 2.5 million CDR3-containing paired-end reads were obtained from each sample. The Mint cDNA synthesis kit, primed by a TRBC-specific oligonucleotide, was used to synthesize first-strand cDNA from all RNA. All cDNA was treated with uracil-DNA glycosylase and then went through a first 18-cycle PCR with the universal primers M1SS and BC2_uni_R. Turning to the authors' computational methods: For normalization, 1 million high-quality reads were randomly selected from each sample, with every read carrying a distinct molecular identifier. Instead of being binned into consensus sequences, reads that shared molecular identifiers were thrown out. MiTCR, with a Q25 quality threshold and the strictest error-elimination algorithm, was used for CDR3 identification, clonotype clustering and error correction. A nonparametric unseen species model with Euler transformation was used to estimate lower-bound total TCR beta diversity. The raw public data were reprocessed by TCRdb itself: fastp quality trimming at Q25, MiXCR clonotype calling, in-frame beta chains only. Entries are consolidated by CDR3 protein sequence, retaining the most common genes and DNA. TCRdb, not the authors, supplied the V and J calls. A total of 550,000 to 650,000 distinct CDR3 sequences appear in this sample, about 30% of them only once. The top ten clones comprise 15% to 19% of the sample.

Donors were about 36 systemically healthy Caucasian individuals from Russia aged 6 to 90 years. Each donor gave 8.5 to 10 milliliters of peripheral blood, collected into EDTA-treated Vacutainer tubes. Ficoll-Paque density-gradient centrifugation was used to isolate PBMCs, with at least 6.5 million obtained per sample. Trizol reagent was used to extract total RNA from the PBMCs, yielding at least 6 micrograms per sample. The percentages of naive CD45RAhigh/CD27high T cells were determined by flow cytometry on a PBMC aliquot from every donor. Measured from the cysteine to the phenylalanine, the CDR3 is 15 residues long. Solely the CDR3 DNA is kept, with 45 bases framed from the first base. The germline V gene provides CDR1 SGHDT and CDR2 YYEEEE. V drops 3 bases and J drops 1 base, leaving 13 bases in between.

The specimen sequenced was blood. The chain uses TRBV5-6 and TRBJ1-1; TRBD1 could be the D gene, as 5 bases match. The TCR was taken from an elderly woman in good health. Read as DNA, the sequence is TGTGCCAGCAGCTCCGGGGCGGAGCCGAACACTGAAGCTTTCTTT. This is translated as CASSSGAEPNTEAFF.